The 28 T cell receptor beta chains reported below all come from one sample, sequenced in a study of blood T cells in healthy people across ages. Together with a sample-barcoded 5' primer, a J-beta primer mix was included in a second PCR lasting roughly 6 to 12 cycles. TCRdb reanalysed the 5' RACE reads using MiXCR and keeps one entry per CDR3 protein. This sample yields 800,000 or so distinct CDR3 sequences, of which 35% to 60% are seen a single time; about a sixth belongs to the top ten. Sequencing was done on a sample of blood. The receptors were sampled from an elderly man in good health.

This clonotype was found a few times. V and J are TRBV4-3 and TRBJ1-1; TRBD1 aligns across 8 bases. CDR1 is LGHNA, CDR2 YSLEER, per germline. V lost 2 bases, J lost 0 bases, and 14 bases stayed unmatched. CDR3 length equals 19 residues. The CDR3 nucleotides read TGCGCCAGCAGCCAAACGTCCGAACCCTGGGACAGGTTGAACACTGAAGCTTTCTTT. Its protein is CASSQTSEPWDRLNTEAFF.

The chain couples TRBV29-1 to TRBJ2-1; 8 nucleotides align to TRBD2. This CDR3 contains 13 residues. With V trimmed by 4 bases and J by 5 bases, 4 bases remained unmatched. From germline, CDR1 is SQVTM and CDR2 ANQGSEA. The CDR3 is CSVAGGGHNEQFF. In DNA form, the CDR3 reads TGCAGCGTTGCGGGAGGGGGGCACAATGAGCAGTTCTTC.

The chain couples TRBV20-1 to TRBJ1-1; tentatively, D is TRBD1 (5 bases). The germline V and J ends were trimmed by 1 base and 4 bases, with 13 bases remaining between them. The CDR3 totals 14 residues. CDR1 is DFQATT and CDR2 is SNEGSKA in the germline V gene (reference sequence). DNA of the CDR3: TGCAGTGCTAGAGGAATAGGGAGGGGCACTGAAGCTTTCTTT. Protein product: CSARGIGRGTEAFF.

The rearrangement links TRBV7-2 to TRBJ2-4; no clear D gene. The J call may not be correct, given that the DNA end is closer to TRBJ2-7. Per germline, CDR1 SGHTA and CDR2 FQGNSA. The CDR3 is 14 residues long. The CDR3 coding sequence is TGTGCCAGCAGCTTGGTAGCTTCTACCTACGAGCAGTACTTC. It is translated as CASSLVASTYEQYF.

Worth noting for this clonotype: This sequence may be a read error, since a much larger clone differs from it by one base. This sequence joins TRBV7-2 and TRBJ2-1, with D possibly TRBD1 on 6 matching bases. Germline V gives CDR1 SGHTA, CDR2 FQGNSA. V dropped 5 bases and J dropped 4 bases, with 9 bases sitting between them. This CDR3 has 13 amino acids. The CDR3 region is CASSDDRYNEQFF. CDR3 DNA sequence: TGTGCCAGCAGCGACGACAGGTACAATGAGCAGTTCTTC.

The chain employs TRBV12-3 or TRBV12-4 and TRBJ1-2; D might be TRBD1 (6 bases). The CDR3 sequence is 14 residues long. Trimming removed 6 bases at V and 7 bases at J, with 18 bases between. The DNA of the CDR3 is TGTGCCAGCAGCCTAGCGGGGGCCAGGAGTGGCTACACCTTC. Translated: CASSLAGARSGYTF.

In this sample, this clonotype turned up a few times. CDR3 DNA: TGTGCCAGCAGCGTGTCCAGGGGCCAAGAGACCCAGTACTTC. Translated: CASSVSRGQETQYF. The chain has TRBV9 and TRBJ2-5; D possibly corresponds to TRBD1 (6 bases). The CDR3 contains 14 residues. V dropped 2 bases and J dropped 1 base, with 9 bases sitting between them. Per germline, CDR1 SGDLS and CDR2 YYNGEE.

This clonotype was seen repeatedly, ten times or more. CDR3 in DNA: TGCAGTGCTAGAGAGCAGTGGGCAGGGACTCCCTACAATGAGCAGTTCTTC. This gives the protein CSAREQWAGTPYNEQFF. The V gene is TRBV20-1, the J gene TRBJ2-1; perhaps TRBD2 as D (6 bases). CDR3 length: 17 residues. Germline V gene lookup returns CDR1 DFQATT and CDR2 SNEGSKA (reference sequence). V was trimmed by 0 bases and J by 2 bases, leaving 17 bases between them.

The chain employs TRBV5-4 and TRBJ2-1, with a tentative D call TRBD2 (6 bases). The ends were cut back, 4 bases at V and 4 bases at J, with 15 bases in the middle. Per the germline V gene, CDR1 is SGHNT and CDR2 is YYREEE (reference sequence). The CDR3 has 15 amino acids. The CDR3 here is CASSPGLNSYNEQFF. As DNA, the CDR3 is TGTGCCAGCAGCCCGGGACTCAACTCGTACAATGAGCAGTTCTTC.

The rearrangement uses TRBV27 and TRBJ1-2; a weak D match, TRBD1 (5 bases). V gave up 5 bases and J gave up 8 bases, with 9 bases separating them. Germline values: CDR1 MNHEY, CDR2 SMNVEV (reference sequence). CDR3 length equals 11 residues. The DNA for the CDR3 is TGTGCCAGCAGTGAGGGGCGGGGCTACACCTTC. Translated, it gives CASSEGRGYTF.

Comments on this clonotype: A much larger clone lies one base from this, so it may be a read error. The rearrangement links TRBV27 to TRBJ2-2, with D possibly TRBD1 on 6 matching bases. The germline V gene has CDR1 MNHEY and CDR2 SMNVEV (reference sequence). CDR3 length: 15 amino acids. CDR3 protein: CVSSLRGTNTGELFF. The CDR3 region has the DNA TGTGTCAGCAGTTTAAGGGGGACGAACACCGGGGAGCTGTTTTTT.

The DNA of the CDR3 is TGTGCCAGCAGCTTGTCCAGCGGCGGGGACAATGAGCAGTTCTTC. Protein: CASSLSSGGDNEQFF. This sequence joins TRBV7-3 and TRBJ2-1, with a possible D match to TRBD2 (6 bases). Trimming cost V 3 bases and J 5 bases, with 14 bases left between them. Looked up from germline, CDR1 is SGHTA and CDR2 is FQGTGA. The CDR3 length is 15 residues.

The CDR3 reads CASRETGLAGERNEQYF. CDR3 DNA sequence: TGTGCCAGCAGAGAGACCGGACTAGCGGGAGAAAGGAACGAGCAGTACTTC. The chain carries TRBV2 and TRBJ2-7; 13 bases fit TRBD2. This CDR3 contains 17 residues. Germline CDR1 SNHLY, CDR2 FYNNEI. With 6 bases clipped from V and 5 bases from J, the junction kept 13 bases outside the gene matches.

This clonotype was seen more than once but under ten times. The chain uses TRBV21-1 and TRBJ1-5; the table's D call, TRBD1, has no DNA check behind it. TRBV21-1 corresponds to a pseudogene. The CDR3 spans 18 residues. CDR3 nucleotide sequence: TGTGCCAGCAGCAAACCATATCAGGGAAATGATAGCAATCAGCCCCAGCATTTT. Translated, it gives CASSKPYQGNDSNQPQHF.

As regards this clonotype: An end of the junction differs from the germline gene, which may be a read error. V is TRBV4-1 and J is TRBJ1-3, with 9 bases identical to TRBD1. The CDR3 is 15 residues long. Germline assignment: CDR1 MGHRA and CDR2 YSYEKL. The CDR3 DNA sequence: TGCGCCAGCGGCCAAGGACAGGGGTCGGGAAACACCATATATTTT. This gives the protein CASGQGQGSGNTIYF.

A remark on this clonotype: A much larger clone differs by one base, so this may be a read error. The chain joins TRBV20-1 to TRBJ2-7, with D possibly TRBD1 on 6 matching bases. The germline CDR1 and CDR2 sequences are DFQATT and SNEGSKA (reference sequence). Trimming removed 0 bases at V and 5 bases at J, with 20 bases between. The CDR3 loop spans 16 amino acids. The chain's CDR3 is CSARDPTGTLPHEQYF. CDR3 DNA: TGCAGTGCTAGAGATCCGACAGGTACCCTTCCCCACGAGCAGTACTTC.

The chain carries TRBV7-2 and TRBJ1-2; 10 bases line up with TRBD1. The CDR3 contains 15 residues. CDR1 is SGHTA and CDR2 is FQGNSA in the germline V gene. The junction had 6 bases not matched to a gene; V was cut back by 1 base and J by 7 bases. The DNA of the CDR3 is TGTGCCAGCAGCTTAGAGCAGGACAGGGGGTTTGGCTACACCTTC. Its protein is CASSLEQDRGFGYTF. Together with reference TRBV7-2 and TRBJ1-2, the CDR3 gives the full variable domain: GAGVSQSPSNKVTEKGKDVELRCDPISGHTALYWYRQSLGQGLEFLIYFQGNSAPDKSGLPSDRFSAERTGGSVSTLTIQRTQQEDSAVYLCASSLEQDRGFGYTFGSGTRLTVV.

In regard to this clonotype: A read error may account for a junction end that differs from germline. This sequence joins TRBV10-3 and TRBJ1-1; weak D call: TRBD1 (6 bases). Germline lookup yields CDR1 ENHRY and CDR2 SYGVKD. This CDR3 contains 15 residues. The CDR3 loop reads CAISEWDQGNSEAFF. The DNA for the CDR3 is TGTGCCATCAGTGAGTGGGATCAGGGGAACAGTGAAGCTTTCTTT.

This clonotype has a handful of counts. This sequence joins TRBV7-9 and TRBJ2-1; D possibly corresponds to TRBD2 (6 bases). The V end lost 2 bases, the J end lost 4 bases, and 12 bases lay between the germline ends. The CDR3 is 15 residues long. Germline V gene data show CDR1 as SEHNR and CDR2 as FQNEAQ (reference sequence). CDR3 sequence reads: CASSLTGDKYNEQFF. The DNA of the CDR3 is TGTGCCAGCAGCTTAACGGGAGATAAGTACAATGAGCAGTTCTTC.

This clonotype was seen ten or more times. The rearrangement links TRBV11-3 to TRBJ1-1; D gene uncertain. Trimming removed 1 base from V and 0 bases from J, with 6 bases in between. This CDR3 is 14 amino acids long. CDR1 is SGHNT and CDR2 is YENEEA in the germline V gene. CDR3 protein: CASSLGRMNTEAFF. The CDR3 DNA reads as TGTGCCAGCAGCTTAGGGCGTATGAACACTGAAGCTTTCTTT.

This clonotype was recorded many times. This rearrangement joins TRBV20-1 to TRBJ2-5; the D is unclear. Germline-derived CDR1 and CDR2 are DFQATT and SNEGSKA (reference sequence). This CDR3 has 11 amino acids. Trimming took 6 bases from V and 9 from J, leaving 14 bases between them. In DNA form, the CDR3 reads TGCAGTGCCGCCCCATCTGGGCCCCAGTACTTC. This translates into CSAAPSGPQYF.

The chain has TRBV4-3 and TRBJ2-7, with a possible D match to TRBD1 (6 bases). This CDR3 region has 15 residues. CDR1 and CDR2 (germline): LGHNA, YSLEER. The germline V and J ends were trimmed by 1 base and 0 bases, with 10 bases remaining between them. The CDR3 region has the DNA TGCGCCAGCAGCCAAGTTCAGGGGCGCTCCTACGAGCAGTACTTC. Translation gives CASSQVQGRSYEQYF.

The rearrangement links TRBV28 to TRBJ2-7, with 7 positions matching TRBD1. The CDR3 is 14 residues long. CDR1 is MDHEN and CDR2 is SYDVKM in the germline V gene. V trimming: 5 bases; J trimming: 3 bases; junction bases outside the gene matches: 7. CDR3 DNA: TGTGCCAGCAGTCTTACAGGGGACCACTACGAGCAGTACTTC. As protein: CASSLTGDHYEQYF.

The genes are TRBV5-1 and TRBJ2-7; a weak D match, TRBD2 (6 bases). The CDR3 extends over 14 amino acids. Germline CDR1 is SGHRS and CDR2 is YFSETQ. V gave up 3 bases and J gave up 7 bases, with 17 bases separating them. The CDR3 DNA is TGCGCCAGCAGCTCTAGACTAGTCTCTCTTGAGCAGTACTTC. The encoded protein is CASSSRLVSLEQYF. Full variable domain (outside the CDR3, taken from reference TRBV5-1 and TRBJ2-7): KAGVTQTPRYLIKTRGQQVTLSCSPISGHRSVSWYQQTPGQGLQFLFEYFSETQRNKGNFPGRFSGRQFSNSRSEMNVSTLELGDSALYLCASSSRLVSLEQYFGPGTRLTVT.

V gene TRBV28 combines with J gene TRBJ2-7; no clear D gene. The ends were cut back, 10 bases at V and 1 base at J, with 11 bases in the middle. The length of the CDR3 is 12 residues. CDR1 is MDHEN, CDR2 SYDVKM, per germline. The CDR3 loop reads CAIKGSSYEQYF. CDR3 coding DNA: TGTGCCATCAAGGGTTCTTCCTACGAGCAGTACTTC.

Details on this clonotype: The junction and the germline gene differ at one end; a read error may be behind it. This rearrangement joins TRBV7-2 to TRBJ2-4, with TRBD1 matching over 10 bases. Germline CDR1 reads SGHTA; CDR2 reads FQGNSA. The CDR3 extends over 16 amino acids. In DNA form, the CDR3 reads TGTGCCGGCAGCCCCGGACAGGGGGGGGAGTCGGACATTCAGTACTTC. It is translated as CAGSPGQGGESDIQYF.

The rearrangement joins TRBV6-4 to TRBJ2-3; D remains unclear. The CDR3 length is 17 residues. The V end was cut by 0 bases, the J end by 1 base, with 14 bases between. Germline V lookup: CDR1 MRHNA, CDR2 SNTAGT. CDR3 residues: CASSDSTPVKGTDTQYF. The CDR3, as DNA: TGTGCCAGCAGTGACTCGACGCCGGTGAAAGGCACAGATACGCAGTATTTT.

CDR3 residues: CATSRLTTGSYEQYF. In nucleotides, the CDR3 is TGTGCCACCAGCAGACTGACGACTGGATCCTACGAGCAGTACTTC. This sequence joins TRBV15 and TRBJ2-5; no definite D call. The J call may be in error: the DNA end matches TRBJ2-7 better. The CDR3 is 15 amino acids. The germline gives CDR1 LNHNV, CDR2 YYDKDF (reference sequence).